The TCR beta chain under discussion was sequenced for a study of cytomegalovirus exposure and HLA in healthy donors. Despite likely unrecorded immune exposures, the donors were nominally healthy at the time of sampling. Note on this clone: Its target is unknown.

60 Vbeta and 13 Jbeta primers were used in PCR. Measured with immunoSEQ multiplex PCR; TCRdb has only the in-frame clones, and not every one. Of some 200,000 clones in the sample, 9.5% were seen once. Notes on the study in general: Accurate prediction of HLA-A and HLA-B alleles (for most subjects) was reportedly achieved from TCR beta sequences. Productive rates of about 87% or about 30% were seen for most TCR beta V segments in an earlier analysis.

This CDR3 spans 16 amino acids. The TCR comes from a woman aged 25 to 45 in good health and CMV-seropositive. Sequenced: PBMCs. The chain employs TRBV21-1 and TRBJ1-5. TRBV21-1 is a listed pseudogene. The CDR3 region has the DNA TGTGCCAGCAGCAATGGCCGACCGGGGAGCAATCAGCCCCAGCATTTT. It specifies CASSNGRPGSNQPQHF.